Reported below is one TCR beta chain. These data belong to a study of CD8 T cells in Susac syndrome. Treatment-naive patients with stable or active relapsing-remitting disease were the multiple sclerosis controls. Reverse transcription of about 0.5 to 1 ug RNA was carried out with random hexamers. Multiplex PCR with immunoSEQ amplified the TCR beta CDR3 across 54 Vbeta and 13 Jbeta. Each CDR3 protein is one row after TCRdb ran MiXCR on the immunoSEQ multiplex PCR reads. The sample has approximately 130,000 distinct CDR3 sequences, around nine tenths seen once. Germline CDR1 GTSNPN, CDR2 SVGIG (reference sequence). The length of the CDR3 is 14 residues. Trimming removed 3 bases from V and 5 bases from J; junction bases left unmatched: 7.

Sequencing was carried out using CD8+ T cells from PBMCs. The chain uses TRBV30 and TRBJ1-1; the match to TRBD1 covers 9 bases. This clonotype was sampled from a human donor with multiple sclerosis. The CDR3 reads CAWSDGQGPTEAFF. CDR3 nucleotide sequence: TGTGCCTGGAGCGACGGACAGGGGCCGACTGAAGCTTTCTTT.